These 6 T cell receptor beta chains came from one sample sequenced in a study of blood T cell repertoires in COVID-19 (dated by TCRdb to the early 2020s). The library was built by means of the immunoSEQ multiplex PCR assay. In TCRdb, the immuneACCESS table is reduced to in-frame sequences with V and J assigned. These tables do not hold every clone; where another copy was compared, an unresolved V gene accounts for under half, and the others remain unexplained. In all, the sample holds around 700,000 clones, and around 89% of those were seen once. In total, the top ten clones hold about 0.24% of the sample. The specimen was peripheral blood. These receptors originate from a woman between 18 and 30 years old with acute or convalescent COVID-19.

The CDR3, as DNA: TGCGCCAGCAGCTTGGTGACTAGAGGCTTAGATGAGCAGTTCTTC. Translated, it gives CASSLVTRGLDEQFF. The rearrangement joins TRBV5-1 to TRBJ2-1; perhaps TRBD2 as D (6 bases). CDR1 and CDR2 (germline): SGHRS, YFSETQ. With 0 bases removed from V and 8 bases from J, the gap between germline ends came to 15 bases. The CDR3 runs to 15 residues.

This rearrangement joins TRBV5-1 to TRBJ2-4; 7 nucleotides match TRBD1. Germline-derived CDR1 and CDR2 are SGHRS and YFSETQ. This CDR3 spans 14 amino acids. The V segment lost 6 bases and the J segment 4 bases; nucleotides outside the gene matches: 7. CDR3: CASKATDRKNIQYF. For the CDR3, the DNA is TGCGCCAGCAAAGCCACGGACAGGAAAAACATTCAGTACTTC.

This chain joins TRBV24-1 and TRBJ1-1; tentatively, D is TRBD1 (5 bases). V was cut by 1 base and J by 10 bases, with 12 bases left in between. Germline V gene data show CDR1 as KGHDR and CDR2 as SFDVKD. CDR3 length: 13 amino acids. The CDR3 nucleotides read TGTGCCACCAGTGATTTATGGGGGACTAGAGCTTTCTTT. Protein sequence: CATSDLWGTRAFF.

The V gene is TRBV7-3, the J gene TRBJ2-1; D is perhaps TRBD2 (7 bases). This CDR3 has 14 residues. Trimming took off 6 bases at V and 4 bases at J, with 13 bases between the two ends. CDR1 SGHTA and CDR2 FQGTGA come from the germline V gene. The CDR3 sequence is CASRPAGAYNEQFF. CDR3 nucleotide sequence: TGTGCCAGCAGGCCGGCGGGGGCGTACAATGAGCAGTTCTTC.

The chain recombines TRBV9 with TRBJ2-5, with a possible D match to TRBD1 (5 bases). This CDR3 has 15 residues. V was clipped by 1 base and J by 1 base, with 11 bases between them. Germline assignment: CDR1 SGDLS and CDR2 YYNGEE. CDR3 loop: CASSVTDSPQETQYF. CDR3 in DNA: TGTGCCAGCAGCGTAACCGACAGCCCCCAAGAGACCCAGTACTTC.

This sequence joins TRBV18 and TRBJ2-7; 9 bases line up with TRBD2. This CDR3 contains 13 residues. CDR1 and CDR2 from the germline V gene are KGHSH and LQKENI. V trimming: 3 bases; J trimming: 6 bases; junction bases outside the gene matches: 3. The CDR3 here is CASSPGLAGEQYF. The CDR3 DNA sequence: TGTGCCAGCTCACCGGGACTAGCTGGCGAGCAGTACTTC.